This T cell receptor beta chain was sequenced for a study of cytomegalovirus exposure and HLA in healthy donors. Whole-study context: The approximately 120 validation repertoires used the same platform as the 650 to 750 first-cohort repertoires, a later analysis reported. Whole-study findings and limits: Overall, around 160 TCR beta chains were annotated as cytomegalovirus-associated. Many donors shared some public TCRs, even though most TCR sequences were rare. In vitro confirmation showed three CMV-associated chains to be CMV antigen specific.

V was cut by 0 bases and J by 4 bases, with 9 bases left in between. This CDR3 is 14 amino acids long. Germline CDR1 is LNHDA and CDR2 is SQIVND (reference sequence). Assay: immunoSEQ multiplex PCR; the TCRdb copy retains only in-frame clones and omits some. The profile shows 250,000 to 300,000 clones, 80% to 90% of them singletons. About this clone itself: Its specificity is unknown.

This chain connects TRBV19 to TRBJ1-2; D is undetermined. Sample: PBMCs. The source of this sequence is a woman younger than 35 in good health and CMV-seronegative. In nucleotides, the CDR3 is TGTGCCAGTAGTATAGATGGCATCTCCTATGGCTACACCTTC. It encodes CASSIDGISYGYTF. The variable domain in full, with the rest retrieved from reference TRBV19 and TRBJ1-2, is DGGITQSPKYLFRKEGQNVTLSCEQNLNHDAMYWYRQDPGQGLRLIYYSQIVNDFQKGDIAEGYSVSREKKESFPLTVTSAQKNPTAFYLCASSIDGISYGYTFGSGTRLTVV.